The 17 T cell receptor beta chains below all came from one sample that was sequenced in a study of blood T cell repertoires in COVID-19 (dated by TCRdb to about 2020). Libraries were prepared through the immunoSEQ multiplex PCR assay. TCRdb took this table from immuneACCESS and kept in-frame rearrangements with V and J called. Such tables lack part of the clones; where checked against another copy, unresolved V genes explain under half of the gap, and the rest is unexplained. The sample contains hundreds of thousands of clones, roughly 85% of them found a single time. The ten largest clones represent more than 1.4% of the sample. Sequenced input: peripheral blood. These receptors were taken from a woman younger than 45 with active or convalescent COVID-19.

This chain joins TRBV27 and TRBJ1-5; TRBD1 is a possible D gene (5 bases). The CDR3 runs to 13 residues. The germline V gene encodes CDR1 MNHEY and CDR2 SMNVEV (reference sequence). Trimming removed 5 bases from V and 3 bases from J, with 8 bases in between. The CDR3 loop is CASSRTTNQPQHF. DNA of the CDR3: TGTGCCAGCAGTAGGACAACCAATCAGCCCCAGCATTTT.

The rearrangement links TRBV6-4 to TRBJ2-2; weak D call: TRBD1 (5 bases). V shed 0 bases and J shed 0 bases, with 8 bases lying between them. The CDR3 is 16 residues long. Germline assignment: CDR1 MRHNA and CDR2 SNTAGT. CDR3 loop: CASSDSNRTNTGELFF. CDR3 bases: TGTGCCAGCAGTGACTCGAACAGGACGAACACCGGGGAGCTGTTTTTT.

This sequence joins TRBV6-5 and TRBJ2-3, with a tentative D call TRBD1 (6 bases). The CDR3 spans 14 residues. V lost 7 bases and J 4 bases, leaving 15 bases between the germline ends. Germline V lookup: CDR1 MNHEY, CDR2 SVGAGI. The CDR3 loop is CASIGGHHPDTQYF. The CDR3 bases are TGTGCCAGCATTGGGGGACATCATCCAGATACGCAGTATTTT.

V gene TRBV5-4 combines with J gene TRBJ2-5; 8 positions match TRBD1. Germline V gene lookup returns CDR1 SGHNT and CDR2 YYREEE (reference sequence). The CDR3 is 14 amino acids. V shed 4 bases and J 5 bases; nucleotides not matched to a gene: 7. The CDR3 DNA sequence: TGTGCCAGCAGCCCGGACAGGGTCGGGGAGACCCAGTACTTC. Its translation: CASSPDRVGETQYF.

This chain joins TRBV25-1 and TRBJ1-2; TRBD1 is a possible D gene (5 bases). Germline V gene lookup returns CDR1 MGHDK and CDR2 SYGVNS. V lost 4 bases and J lost 6, with 9 bases in between. This CDR3 is 12 amino acids long. The CDR3 spells CASSGQGHGYTF. Written as DNA, the CDR3 is TGTGCCAGCAGTGGCCAGGGCCATGGCTACACCTTC.

V is TRBV5-4 and J is TRBJ2-7, with 10 bases identical to TRBD1. The CDR3 loop spans 14 amino acids. The trim removed 0 bases at V and 7 bases at J, leaving 4 bases unmatched. CDR1 is SGHNT and CDR2 is YYREEE in the germline V gene (reference sequence). The CDR3 coding sequence is TGTGCCAGCAGCTTGGGACAGGGGGCCCGAGAGCAGTACTTC. This encodes CASSLGQGAREQYF.

The J gene is TRBJ1-2, the V gene TRBV7-9; D is possibly TRBD1 (6 bases). V was pared by 5 bases and J by 7 bases, with 20 bases between. The CDR3 extends over 15 amino acids. The germline CDR1 and CDR2 sequences are SEHNR and FQNEAQ (reference sequence). CDR3 region: CASSPSWGGVGGYTF. For the CDR3, the DNA is TGTGCCAGCAGCCCTAGTTGGGGGGGCGTCGGTGGCTACACCTTC.

J is TRBJ2-2 and V is TRBV10-2; D remains unclear. CDR3 length: 13 amino acids. The V and J ends lost 7 bases and 6 bases respectively, with 12 bases between them. In germline, CDR1 is WSHSY, CDR2 SAAADI. CDR3 in DNA: TGCGCCAGCACGGAGAACGTCCCCGGGGAGCTGTTTTTT. This sequence encodes CASTENVPGELFF.

The chain has TRBV5-1 and TRBJ2-1; TRBD1 matches at 8 bases. V shed 0 bases and J 10 bases; nucleotides not matched to a gene: 3. This CDR3 is built from 13 residues. Germline loops: CDR1 SGHRS, CDR2 YFSETQ. In nucleotides, the CDR3 is TGCGCCAGCAGCTTGGGGACAGGGTTAGAGCAGTTCTTC. This encodes CASSLGTGLEQFF.

This clone has more than one count but fewer than ten. V usage is TRBV19 and J usage is TRBJ1-4; TRBD1 matches 8 bases. The CDR3 extends over 16 amino acids. The germline gives CDR1 LNHDA, CDR2 SQIVND (reference sequence). The V gene end was trimmed by 7 bases and the J gene end by 3 bases; junction bases not matched to a gene: 10. The CDR3 nucleotides are TGTGCCAGTATCCCCAGGGGGCAAGGAGCTAATGAAAAACTGTTTTTT. This translates into CASIPRGQGANEKLFF.

About this clone: The junction differs from germline at one of its ends, possibly a read error. The V and J genes are TRBV10-3 and TRBJ1-1; D is unresolved. Germline CDR1 and CDR2: ENHRY and SYGVKD. This CDR3 has 14 residues. The CDR3 DNA follows: TGTGTCATCACAATTCACGCGGATGGCACTGAAGCTTTCTTT. Residues: CVITIHADGTEAFF.

A single count supports this clone. CDR3 sequence: CATMDSLYNEQFF. The CDR3 region has the DNA TGTGCCACCATGGACAGTTTGTACAATGAGCAGTTCTTC. This chain uses TRBV2 with TRBJ2-1; D perhaps matches TRBD1 (6 bases). The CDR3 runs 13 residues. Germline V gene sequence: CDR1 SNHLY, CDR2 FYNNEI. The V end lost 10 bases, the J end lost 4 bases, and 14 bases lay between the germline ends.

The chain couples TRBV5-5 to TRBJ1-2, with 7 bases matching TRBD1. The junction had 3 bases not matched to a gene; V was cut back by 0 bases and J by 1 base. Per germline, CDR1 SGHKS and CDR2 YYEKEE (reference sequence). The CDR3 extends over 15 amino acids. CDR3 loop: CASSLERGLNYGYTF. Here the CDR3 DNA reads TGTGCCAGCAGCTTGGAAAGGGGGCTTAACTATGGCTACACCTTC.

This rearrangement joins TRBV11-2 to TRBJ2-7; D gene ambiguous. This CDR3 contains 13 residues. CDR1 and CDR2 from the germline V gene are SGHAT and FQNNGV. The ends were cut back, 4 bases at V and 6 bases at J, with 13 bases in the middle. CDR3 region: CASSSLRAVEQYF. In nucleotides, the CDR3 is TGTGCCAGCAGCTCCTTGCGCGCGGTCGAGCAGTACTTC.

The chain links TRBV6-5 to TRBJ1-2; D not resolved. This CDR3 comprises 14 residues. Trimming stripped 6 bases from V and 4 bases from J, with 15 bases between. CDR1 is MNHEY, CDR2 SVGAGI, per germline. The CDR3 nucleotides are TGTGCCAGCAGCCCCCAACGGGGTGGCTATGGCTACACCTTC. This translates into CASSPQRGGYGYTF.

The chain has TRBV21-1 and TRBJ1-6. TRBV21-1 is termed a pseudogene. The CDR3 consists of 15 residues. As DNA, the CDR3 is TGTGCCAGCACCGGGCGGGGAAAGAGGAATTCACCCCTCCACTTT. This translates into CASTGRGKRNSPLHF.

For the CDR3, the DNA is TGCGCCAGCAGCTCGACCGGGACTAGCGGGAATCCCGGGGATACGCAGTATTTT. This gives the protein CASSSTGTSGNPGDTQYF. The chain links TRBV5-1 to TRBJ2-3, with 13 positions matching TRBD2. The J segment lost 6 bases and the V segment lost 3 bases, leaving 13 bases of the junction unmatched. The CDR3 totals 18 residues. Germline values: CDR1 SGHRS, CDR2 YFSETQ.